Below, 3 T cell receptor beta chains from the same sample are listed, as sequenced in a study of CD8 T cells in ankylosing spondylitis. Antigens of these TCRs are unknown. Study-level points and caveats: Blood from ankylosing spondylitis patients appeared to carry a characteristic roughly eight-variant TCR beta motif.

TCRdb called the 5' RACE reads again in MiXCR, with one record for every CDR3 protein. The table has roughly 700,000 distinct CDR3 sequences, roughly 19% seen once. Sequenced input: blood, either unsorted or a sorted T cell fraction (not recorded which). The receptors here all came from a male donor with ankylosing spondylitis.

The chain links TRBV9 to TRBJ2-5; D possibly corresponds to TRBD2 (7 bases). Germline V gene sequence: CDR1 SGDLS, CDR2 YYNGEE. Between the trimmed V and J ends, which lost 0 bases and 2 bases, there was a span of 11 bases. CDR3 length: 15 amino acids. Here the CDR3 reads CASSVGGGPQETQYF. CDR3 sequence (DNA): TGTGCCAGCAGCGTAGGGGGGGGCCCTCAAGAGACCCAGTACTTC.

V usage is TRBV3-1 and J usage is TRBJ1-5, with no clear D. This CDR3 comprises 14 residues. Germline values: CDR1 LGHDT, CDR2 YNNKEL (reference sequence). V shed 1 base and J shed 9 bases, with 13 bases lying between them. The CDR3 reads CASSQAGGLRPQHF. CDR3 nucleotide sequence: TGTGCCAGCAGCCAAGCGGGCGGTTTGAGGCCCCAGCATTTT.

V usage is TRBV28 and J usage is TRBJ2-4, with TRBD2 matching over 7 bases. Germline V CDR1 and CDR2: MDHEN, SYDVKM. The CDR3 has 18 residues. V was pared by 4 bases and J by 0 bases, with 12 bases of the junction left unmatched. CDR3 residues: CASSSLRDYQLAKNIQYF. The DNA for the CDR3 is TGTGCCAGCAGTTCCCTCCGGGACTACCAACTAGCCAAAAACATTCAGTACTTC.